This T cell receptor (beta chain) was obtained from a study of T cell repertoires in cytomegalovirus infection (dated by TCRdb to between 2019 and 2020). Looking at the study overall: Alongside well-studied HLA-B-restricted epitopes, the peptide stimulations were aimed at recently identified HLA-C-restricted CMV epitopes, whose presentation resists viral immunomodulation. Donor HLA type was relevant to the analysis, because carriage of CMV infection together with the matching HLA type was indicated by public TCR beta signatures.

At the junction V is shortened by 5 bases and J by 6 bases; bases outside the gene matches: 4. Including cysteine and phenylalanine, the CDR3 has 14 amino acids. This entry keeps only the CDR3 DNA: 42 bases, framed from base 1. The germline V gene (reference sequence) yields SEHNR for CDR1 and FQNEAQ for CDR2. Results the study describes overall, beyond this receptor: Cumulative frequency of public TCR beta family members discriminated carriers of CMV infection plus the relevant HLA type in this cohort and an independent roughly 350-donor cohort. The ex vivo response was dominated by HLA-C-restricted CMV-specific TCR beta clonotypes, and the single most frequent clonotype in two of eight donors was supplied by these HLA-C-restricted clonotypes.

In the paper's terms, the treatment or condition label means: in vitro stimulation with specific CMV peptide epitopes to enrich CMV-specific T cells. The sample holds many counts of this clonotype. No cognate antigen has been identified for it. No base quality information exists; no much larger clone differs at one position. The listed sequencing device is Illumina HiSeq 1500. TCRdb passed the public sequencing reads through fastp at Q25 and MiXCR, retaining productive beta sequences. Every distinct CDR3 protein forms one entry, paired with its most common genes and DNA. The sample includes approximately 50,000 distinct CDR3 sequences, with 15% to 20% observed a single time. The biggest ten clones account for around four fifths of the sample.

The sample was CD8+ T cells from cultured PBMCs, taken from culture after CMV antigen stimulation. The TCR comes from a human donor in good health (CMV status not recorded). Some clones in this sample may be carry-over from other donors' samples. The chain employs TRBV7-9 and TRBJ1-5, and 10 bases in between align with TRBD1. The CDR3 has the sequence CASSEGQGSQPQHF. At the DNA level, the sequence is TGTGCCAGCAGCGAGGGACAGGGGAGTCAGCCCCAGCATTTT.